These T cell receptor beta chains were read from a single sample in a study of T cell responses to AZD1222 COVID-19 vaccine. This table comes from immunoSEQ multiplex PCR, and its TCRdb copy is limited to in-frame clones, with some not included. The sample holds approximately 120,000 clones, more than 70% seen once. Source: peripheral blood, taken on day 0 of AZD1222 vaccination. Receptor source: an adult in good health. Both conserved end residues are part of each CDR3. Each record gives: V gene, J gene, CDR3 protein.

TRBV3-1/TRBV3-2	TRBJ2-7	CASSPYGTVTYEQYF
TRBV6-5	TRBJ1-3	CASSYSGSGNTIYF
TRBV10-3	TRBJ1-6	CAISLRSGDSPLHF
TRBV12-3/TRBV12-4	TRBJ1-2	CASSLTGNYGYTF
TRBV6-5	TRBJ1-1	CASSSRGGTGTEAFF
TRBV19	TRBJ1-6	CASRGQGYNSPLHF
TRBV5-1	TRBJ2-2	CASSAGGTGELFF
TRBV11-1	TRBJ2-1	CASNLDDSNEQFF
TRBV4-1	TRBJ2-3	CASSLLLLAGSTDTQYF
TRBV5-1	TRBJ2-5	CASSLFGAGGAETQYF
TRBV2	TRBJ1-4	CASSEGDRIATNEKLFF
TRBV19	TRBJ2-7	CASSISGVSSYEQYF
TRBV4-2	TRBJ1-1	CASSQGFTGRKNTEAFF
TRBV9	TRBJ1-1	CASSVGGHTEAFF
TRBV6-5	TRBJ2-2	CASSYFAGTGELFF
TRBV28	TRBJ1-2	CASSLSIGQGYGYTF
TRBV5-8	TRBJ1-5	CASRPRTGADQPQHF
TRBV7-2	TRBJ2-1	CASSLPTAHYNEQFF
TRBV6-5	TRBJ1-6	CASSIGQGVGSPLHF
TRBV29-1	TRBJ1-2	CSGRTGEDYGYTF
TRBV5-1	TRBJ2-2	CASSSQGATGELFF
TRBV27	TRBJ1-1	CASTTRPDRGASGNTEAFF